Shown below are 19 T cell receptor beta chains from a single sample sequenced in a study of technical replicates of blood from a handful of donors. Profiling relied on immunoSEQ multiplex PCR, and the TCRdb table lists in-frame clones only, not all of them. The sample contains tens of thousands of clones, about nine tenths of which appear only once. Material: T cells isolated from PBMCs. The receptors here all came from a human donor in good health.

The V call is TRBV29-1, the J call TRBJ2-7, with D unresolved. The germline V gene encodes CDR1 SQVTM and CDR2 ANQGSEA. The CDR3 sequence is 11 residues long. Between the trimmed V and J ends, which lost 4 bases and 3 bases, there was a span of 7 bases. The CDR3 DNA reads TGCAGCGTTGTACTGAACTACGAGCAGTACTTC. It is translated as CSVVLNYEQYF.

This clone was observed a single time. The chain employs TRBV5-1 and TRBJ2-1, with D perhaps matching TRBD1 (6 bases). Germline CDR1 reads SGHRS; CDR2 reads YFSETQ. The V and J ends lost 4 bases and 0 bases respectively, with 14 bases between them. CDR3 length: 16 amino acids. The CDR3 is CASSGTGPSSYNEQFF. The CDR3 DNA reads as TGCGCCAGCAGCGGAACAGGGCCTAGCTCCTACAATGAGCAGTTCTTC.

The chain recombines TRBV11-3 with TRBJ2-4; TRBD1 matches at 7 bases. Germline values: CDR1 SGHNT, CDR2 YENEEA. V trimming: 5 bases; J trimming: 6 bases; junction bases outside the gene matches: 7. The CDR3 is made up of 14 amino acids. The CDR3 spells CASSPTGAGNIQYF. In nucleotides, the CDR3 is TGTGCCAGCAGCCCAACAGGGGCGGGAAACATTCAGTACTTC.

CDR3 residues: CSVVAGGFTEAFF. CDR3 nucleotides: TGCAGCGTTGTGGCAGGGGGCTTCACTGAAGCTTTCTTT. This chain uses TRBV29-1 with TRBJ1-1; 8 positions agree with TRBD1. Germline values: CDR1 SQVTM, CDR2 ANQGSEA. The CDR3 runs to 13 residues. The V and J ends lost 4 bases and 4 bases, in that order; junction bases with no gene match: 5.

The rearrangement links TRBV11-3 to TRBJ2-1; tentatively, D is TRBD1 (5 bases). Germline loops: CDR1 SGHNT, CDR2 YENEEA. V was pared by 1 base and J by 5 bases, with 15 bases between. The CDR3 has 16 amino acids. This CDR3 is CASSLVRGFIDNEQFF. Here the CDR3 DNA reads TGTGCCAGCAGCTTAGTTAGGGGATTCATTGACAATGAGCAGTTCTTC.

The rearrangement uses TRBV19 and TRBJ1-2, with D maybe TRBD1 (5 bases). The CDR3 contains 13 residues. Trimming shortened V by 3 bases and J by 4 bases, and 9 bases separated the two germline ends. Germline loops: CDR1 LNHDA, CDR2 SQIVND (reference sequence). CDR3 DNA: TGTGCCAGTAGTATCAAGGGGCGCTATGGCTACACCTTC. It specifies CASSIKGRYGYTF.

The chain couples TRBV7-2 to TRBJ1-4, with D possibly matching TRBD1 (6 bases). Germline values: CDR1 SGHTA, CDR2 FQGNSA. V was clipped by 2 bases and J by 2 bases, with 9 bases between them. The CDR3 contains 15 residues. CDR3 coding DNA: TGTGCCAGCAGCTTAACAGGGCTTACTAATGAAAAACTGTTTTTT. Translating it yields CASSLTGLTNEKLFF.

The rearrangement uses TRBV6-5 and TRBJ1-2; 9 bases agree with TRBD1. CDR3 length: 14 residues. Germline values: CDR1 MNHEY, CDR2 SVGAGI. Germline trimming cut 8 bases from V and 6 bases from J; bases unmatched to any gene: 10. Here the CDR3 reads CASGRTGQGDGYTF. In DNA form, the CDR3 reads TGTGCCAGCGGGAGAACGGGACAGGGCGATGGCTACACCTTC.

This sequence joins TRBV7-9 and TRBJ1-2; maybe TRBD1 (6 bases). The CDR3 spans 12 residues. V lost 0 bases and J lost 8, with 7 bases in between. Germline CDR1 and CDR2: SEHNR and FQNEAQ (reference sequence). The CDR3 loop is CASSLARGGYTF. Written as DNA, the CDR3 is TGTGCCAGCAGCTTAGCCAGGGGCGGCTACACCTTC.

This clone was seen once. This chain connects TRBV2 to TRBJ2-2; 9 bases are shared with TRBD1. CDR3 length: 18 residues. CDR1 and CDR2 (germline): SNHLY, FYNNEI. Losses at the gene ends were 5 bases for V and 4 bases for J; bases not matched to a gene: 14. CDR3 nucleotide sequence: TGTGCCAGCAGTTGGGACAGGGACGTTTTGGGTGGCACCGGGGAGCTGTTTTTT. Encoded protein: CASSWDRDVLGGTGELFF.

The gene calls are TRBV27 and TRBJ1-1, with no clear D. Trimming shortened V by 3 bases and J by 3 bases, and 8 bases separated the two germline ends. CDR3 length: 13 residues. CDR1 MNHEY and CDR2 SMNVEV come from the germline V gene (reference sequence). The CDR3 reads CASSLEYHTEAFF. In DNA form, the CDR3 reads TGTGCCAGCAGTTTGGAGTATCACACTGAAGCTTTCTTT.

This clone turned up a few times. CDR3 sequence: CSVPGHEQFF. The CDR3 DNA reads as TGCAGTGTTCCGGGACACGAGCAGTTCTTC. The chain couples TRBV20-1 to TRBJ2-1; D may be TRBD1 (6 bases). This CDR3 comprises 10 residues. Germline V gene lookup returns CDR1 DFQATT and CDR2 SNEGSKA (reference sequence). Trimming stripped 7 bases from V and 10 bases from J, with 11 bases between.

CDR3 in amino acids: CASSLVRGNTEAFF. The CDR3 DNA is TGTGCCAGCAGCTTAGTACGGGGGAACACTGAAGCTTTCTTT. The V gene is TRBV11-2, the J gene TRBJ1-1, with no clear D. Trimming stripped 1 base from V and 1 base from J, with 7 bases between. The germline V gene has CDR1 SGHAT and CDR2 FQNNGV. CDR3 size: 14 residues.

This clone has a single count. The chain employs TRBV7-9 and TRBJ2-7; TRBD1 matches 9 bases. The CDR3 loop spans 13 amino acids. Germline values: CDR1 SEHNR, CDR2 FQNEAQ (reference sequence). The J segment lost 6 bases and the V segment lost 5 bases, leaving 5 bases of the junction unmatched. CDR3: CASSGGQGSEQYF. DNA of the CDR3: TGTGCCAGCAGCGGAGGACAGGGGAGCGAGCAGTACTTC.

The chain couples TRBV18 to TRBJ1-1, with 11 bases lining up with TRBD1. The CDR3 sequence is 15 residues long. CDR1 is KGHSH and CDR2 is LQKENI in the germline V gene. V gave up 3 bases and J gave up 2 bases; unmatched junction bases: 2. This CDR3 reads CASSPGTGGNTEAFF. The CDR3, as DNA: TGTGCCAGCTCACCGGGGACAGGGGGAAACACTGAAGCTTTCTTT.

This clone showed up just once. The chain links TRBV5-6 to TRBJ2-7; the match to TRBD2 covers 8 bases. J was trimmed by 4 bases and V by 4 bases; bases with no gene match: 13. The germline CDR1 and CDR2 sequences are SGHDT and YYEEEE. There are 16 residues in the CDR3. The CDR3 sequence is CASSPSQLAVAYEQYF. DNA for the CDR3: TGTGCCAGCAGCCCGAGCCAACTAGCGGTCGCTTACGAGCAGTACTTC.

V gene TRBV20-1 combines with J gene TRBJ1-2; D unresolved. The CDR3 loop spans 9 amino acids. Germline CDR1 and CDR2: DFQATT and SNEGSKA (reference sequence). The CDR3 nucleotides are TGCAGCACTAGCTCTGGCTACACCTTC. Translated: CSTSSGYTF.

This sequence joins TRBV4-2 and TRBJ2-2, with 7 bases fitting TRBD1. This CDR3 is built from 14 residues. Germline CDR1 LGHNA, CDR2 YNFKEQ. With V trimmed by 1 base and J by 4 bases, 0 bases remained unmatched. The DNA of the CDR3 is TGTGCCAGCAGCCAAGGACAGGGCACCGGGGAGCTGTTTTTT. This gives the protein CASSQGQGTGELFF.

The V and J genes are TRBV11-2 and TRBJ2-3, with TRBD2 matching over 7 bases. The trim removed 2 bases at V and 3 bases at J, leaving 5 bases unmatched. CDR1 is SGHAT, CDR2 FQNNGV, per germline. The CDR3 runs 15 residues. CDR3 in amino acids: CASSLIGGGTDTQYF. CDR3 nucleotide sequence: TGTGCCAGCAGCTTAATCGGGGGAGGGACAGATACGCAGTATTTT. Full variable domain (remainder filled in from reference TRBV11-2 and TRBJ2-3): EAGVAQSPRYKIIEKRQSVAFWCNPISGHATLYWYQQILGQGPKLLIQFQNNGVVDDSQLPKDRFSAERLKGVDSTLKIQPAKLEDSAVYLCASSLIGGGTDTQYFGPGTRLTVL.